Many counts were recorded for the clone carrying this T cell receptor beta chain. Antigen: not known. The CDR3 loop spans 14 amino acids. Trimming shortened V by 1 base and J by 5 bases, and 11 bases separated the two germline ends. In germline, CDR1 is MDHEN, CDR2 SYDVKM. Molecular barcoding with unique molecular identifiers was used for the TCRbeta library. MiXCR, run by TCRdb on the PCR reads, gives a single entry per CDR3 protein. This table has some 180,000 distinct CDR3 sequences, under 8.5% appearing once. This entry comes from a study of T-cell reconstitution after alpha-beta-depleted transplantation in children. General study results and limits: Some patients' high day-60 TCRbeta diversity was traced to surviving recipient T cells and thymic progenitors. Fresh T-cell production supplied most of the T-cell counts and diversity seen one year after transplant. Reportedly, roughly two months post-transplant, alpha-beta T cells arose from several hundred expanded graft clones.

The source is a boy aged 2 to 10 with acute lymphoblastic leukemia, due to receive a stem cell transplant. The sample consisted of PBMCs, taken before TCRalphabeta/CD19-depleted stem cell transplant. The rearrangement joins TRBV28 to TRBJ2-5; no reliable D call. The DNA of the CDR3 is TGTGCCAGCAGTTTATTCGGGTTGGGGGAGACCCAGTACTTC. Protein product: CASSLFGLGETQYF.